Shown below are 12 T cell receptor beta chains from a single sample sequenced in a study of a mutant IDH1 vaccine in newly diagnosed glioma. Their specific antigens are unknown. Sequencing used immunoSEQ multiplex PCR; TCRdb keeps in-frame clones, though not all of them. This table holds fewer than 70,000 clones, just under 90% found once. Time point denoted: week 5, during vaccination. Doses of 300 ug of mutant IDH1 20-mer peptide were given with topical imiquimod. The starting material was PBMCs, obtained from a glioma patient whose treatment included an IDH1 peptide vaccine. These receptor sequences come from a woman aged 35 to 49 with glioma.

The chain uses TRBV5-1 and TRBJ2-5; either TRBD1 or TRBD2 may fit D (5 bases each). Per the germline V gene, CDR1 is SGHRS and CDR2 is YFSETQ. The CDR3 extends over 14 amino acids. V was clipped by 3 bases and J by 2 bases, with 11 bases between them. The CDR3 sequence is CASSSGTVQETQYF. The DNA for the CDR3 is TGCGCCAGCAGCTCCGGGACGGTACAAGAGACCCAGTACTTC.

In nucleotides, the CDR3 is TGTGCCAGCAGTCCCGGACGGCCCTCCTACAATGAGCAGTTCTTC. Translation gives CASSPGRPSYNEQFF. This chain links TRBV6-6 with TRBJ2-1, with D unclear. CDR1 is MNHNY, CDR2 SVGAGI, per germline (reference sequence). This CDR3 has 15 amino acids. The V end was cut by 5 bases, the J end by 0 bases, with 11 bases between.

The gene calls are TRBV6-1 and TRBJ1-1; a weak D match, TRBD1 (5 bases). The length of the CDR3 is 13 residues. Germline CDR1 and CDR2: MNHNS and SASEGT. V was pared by 5 bases and J by 7 bases, with 14 bases between. The CDR3 region is CASSPTGDGEAFF. In DNA form, the CDR3 reads TGTGCCAGCAGTCCCACGGGGGACGGTGAAGCTTTCTTT.

In its sample, this clone was seen once. The CDR3 spells CASKGGRAVYF. CDR3 sequence (DNA): TGTGCCAGCAAAGGGGGCCGGGCGGTATATTTT. The chain joins TRBV6-5 to TRBJ1-3; 7 bases map to TRBD1. V shed 7 bases and J 14 bases; nucleotides not matched to a gene: 8. This CDR3 contains 11 residues. Germline CDR1 MNHEY, CDR2 SVGAGI.

This sequence joins TRBV5-1 and TRBJ2-5, with 8 bases identical to TRBD2. Per the germline V gene, CDR1 is SGHRS and CDR2 is YFSETQ. V lost 7 bases to trimming and J lost 1 base; unmatched junction nucleotides: 9. The CDR3 is made up of 15 amino acids. The CDR3 loop is CASHGSGAIQETQYF. Here the CDR3 DNA reads TGCGCCAGCCACGGTAGCGGGGCCATCCAAGAGACCCAGTACTTC.

Only a few counts were recorded for this clone. The chain is built from TRBV2 and TRBJ1-5; D remains ambiguous. V lost 4 bases to trimming and J lost 7 bases, with 14 bases between them. CDR1 SNHLY and CDR2 FYNNEI come from the germline V gene. This CDR3 has 14 residues. The CDR3 DNA reads TGTGCCAGCAGTGGGCCGGGAAGCGCCCAGCCCCAGCATTTT. It encodes CASSGPGSAQPQHF.

The chain recombines TRBV18 with TRBJ2-7; 7 nucleotides align to TRBD1. Germline V gene sequence: CDR1 KGHSH, CDR2 LQKENI. With V trimmed by 2 bases and J by 3 bases, 4 bases remained unmatched. This CDR3 is built from 14 residues. The CDR3: CASSPTGQIYEQYF. Here the CDR3 DNA reads TGTGCCAGCTCACCAACGGGACAGATCTACGAGCAGTACTTC.

The chain joins TRBV7-2 to TRBJ2-1; tentative D call: TRBD2 (5 bases). Looked up from germline, CDR1 is SGHTA and CDR2 is FQGNSA. Trimming removed 1 base from V and 8 bases from J, with 9 bases in between. The CDR3 consists of 13 residues. CDR3 nucleotide sequence: TGTGCCAGCAGCTTAGTAGTCGGGGATGAGCAGTTCTTC. Protein sequence: CASSLVVGDEQFF.

For this clone: One junction end does not reproduce the germline sequence, and a read error may be involved. The CDR3 protein is CASSLLAGDLSF. The DNA for the CDR3 is TGCGCCAGCAGCTTACTAGCGGGGGATTTATCATTT. The chain links TRBV5-1 to TRBJ2-3, with 11 nucleotides matching TRBD2. Germline V gives CDR1 SGHRS, CDR2 YFSETQ. The CDR3 has 12 amino acids.

J is TRBJ1-3 and V is TRBV19; D might be TRBD1 (6 bases). In germline, CDR1 is LNHDA, CDR2 SQIVND (reference sequence). The CDR3 extends over 14 amino acids. Trimming shortened V by 9 bases and J by 4 bases, and 16 bases separated the two germline ends. The CDR3 here is CASETGTRGNTIYF. CDR3 in DNA: TGTGCCAGCGAGACCGGGACAAGGGGAAACACCATATATTTT.

This sequence joins TRBV5-1 and TRBJ1-1; D is unclear. V lost 0 bases, J lost 0 bases, and 9 bases lay in between. This CDR3 comprises 15 residues. Germline V gene sequence: CDR1 SGHRS, CDR2 YFSETQ. This chain's CDR3 is CASSLGGEVNTEAFF. As DNA, the CDR3 is TGCGCCAGCAGCTTGGGGGGAGAAGTGAACACTGAAGCTTTCTTT. Full variable domain (missing parts from reference TRBV5-1 and TRBJ1-1): KAGVTQTPRYLIKTRGQQVTLSCSPISGHRSVSWYQQTPGQGLQFLFEYFSETQRNKGNFPGRFSGRQFSNSRSEMNVSTLELGDSALYLCASSLGGEVNTEAFFGQGTRLTVV.

The chain couples TRBV28 to TRBJ1-2, with 9 bases that match TRBD1. V gave up 11 bases and J gave up 8 bases; unmatched junction bases: 9. This CDR3 contains 12 residues. Per the germline V gene, CDR1 is MDHEN and CDR2 is SYDVKM. The CDR3 sequence: CAGQGWKDGYTF. The CDR3 nucleotides read TGTGCCGGACAGGGGTGGAAGGACGGCTACACCTTC.